These T cell receptor beta chains were read from a single sample in a study of T-cell memory formation after mild COVID-19. TCRdb re-derived calls from the 5' RACE reads in MiXCR, one entry per CDR3 protein. The table lists approximately 410,000 distinct CDR3 sequences, around a quarter of them singletons. The specimen sequenced was PBMCs or a T cell subset sorted from them (not recorded which). These receptors all come from an adult woman who had mild COVID-19 (a few samples of this study predate the infection). Cell type and time point are not known. Each CDR3 is given with its conserved first and last residue. Fields, in order: V gene, J gene, clone size, D gene, CDR3 protein, CDR3 DNA. A D gene is named only where the DNA matches it firmly. Clone sizes are given selectively: once, few, many, or a class where the clone is expanded.

v_gene: TRBV7-3
j_gene: TRBJ2-3
abundance: few
d_gene: -
CDR3aa: CASSLAGSYTDTQYF
CDR3nt: TGTGCCAGCAGCTTAGCTGGCAGCTACACAGATACGCAGTATTTT

v_gene: TRBV23-1
j_gene: TRBJ2-6
abundance: -
d_gene: -
CDR3aa: CASSQSGSSGANVLTF
CDR3nt: TGCGCCAGCAGTCAATCGGGGAGCTCTGGGGCCAACGTCCTGACTTTC

v_gene: TRBV5-1
j_gene: TRBJ2-7
abundance: -
d_gene: TRBD1
CDR3aa: CATRDRFDTTNYEQYF
CDR3nt: TGCGCCACCAGGGACAGGTTCGACACGACCAACTACGAGCAGTACTTC

v_gene: TRBV6-2/TRBV6-3
j_gene: TRBJ2-7
abundance: -
d_gene: -
CDR3aa: CASSYSDGKGYEQYF
CDR3nt: TGTGCCAGCAGTTACTCGGACGGGAAAGGTTACGAGCAGTACTTC

v_gene: TRBV5-6
j_gene: TRBJ1-2
abundance: -
d_gene: -
CDR3aa: CASSDETGQSNYGYTF
CDR3nt: TGTGCCAGCAGCGATGAGACCGGACAGTCTAACTATGGCTACACCTTC

v_gene: TRBV18
j_gene: TRBJ1-1
abundance: -
d_gene: -
CDR3aa: CASSPKEWNTEAFF
CDR3nt: TGTGCCAGCTCACCAAAGGAGTGGAACACTGAAGCTTTCTTT

v_gene: TRBV6-5
j_gene: TRBJ2-7
abundance: few
d_gene: TRBD1
CDR3aa: CASMDREDEQYF
CDR3nt: TGTGCCAGCATGGACAGGGAGGACGAGCAGTACTTC

v_gene: TRBV10-3
j_gene: TRBJ2-2
abundance: -
d_gene: -
CDR3aa: CAIRDENTGELFF
CDR3nt: TGTGCCATCAGGGACGAGAACACCGGGGAGCTGTTTTTT

v_gene: TRBV5-1
j_gene: TRBJ2-5
abundance: once
d_gene: -
CDR3aa: CASARGLQETQYF
CDR3nt: TGCGCCAGTGCGAGGGGCCTCCAAGAGACCCAGTACTTC

v_gene: TRBV11-2
j_gene: TRBJ2-6
abundance: -
d_gene: -
CDR3aa: CASSLGLLILNPLNSGANVLTF
CDR3nt: TGTGCCAGCAGCTTAGGTCTTCTTATCTTAAACCCCCTAAACTCTGGGGCCAACGTCCTGACTTTC

v_gene: TRBV5-1
j_gene: TRBJ1-2
abundance: -
d_gene: TRBD1
CDR3aa: CASSFRTGGEMDYGYTF
CDR3nt: TGCGCCAGCAGCTTCAGGACAGGGGGCGAGATGGACTATGGCTACACCTTC

v_gene: TRBV27
j_gene: TRBJ2-2
abundance: few
d_gene: -
CDR3aa: CASSRLGLTGELFF
CDR3nt: TGTGCCAGCAGTCGACTTGGTCTCACCGGGGAGCTGTTTTTT

v_gene: TRBV7-3
j_gene: TRBJ1-1
abundance: few
d_gene: -
CDR3aa: CASSLMPASEAFF
CDR3nt: TGTGCCAGCAGCTTAATGCCGGCTTCTGAAGCTTTCTTT